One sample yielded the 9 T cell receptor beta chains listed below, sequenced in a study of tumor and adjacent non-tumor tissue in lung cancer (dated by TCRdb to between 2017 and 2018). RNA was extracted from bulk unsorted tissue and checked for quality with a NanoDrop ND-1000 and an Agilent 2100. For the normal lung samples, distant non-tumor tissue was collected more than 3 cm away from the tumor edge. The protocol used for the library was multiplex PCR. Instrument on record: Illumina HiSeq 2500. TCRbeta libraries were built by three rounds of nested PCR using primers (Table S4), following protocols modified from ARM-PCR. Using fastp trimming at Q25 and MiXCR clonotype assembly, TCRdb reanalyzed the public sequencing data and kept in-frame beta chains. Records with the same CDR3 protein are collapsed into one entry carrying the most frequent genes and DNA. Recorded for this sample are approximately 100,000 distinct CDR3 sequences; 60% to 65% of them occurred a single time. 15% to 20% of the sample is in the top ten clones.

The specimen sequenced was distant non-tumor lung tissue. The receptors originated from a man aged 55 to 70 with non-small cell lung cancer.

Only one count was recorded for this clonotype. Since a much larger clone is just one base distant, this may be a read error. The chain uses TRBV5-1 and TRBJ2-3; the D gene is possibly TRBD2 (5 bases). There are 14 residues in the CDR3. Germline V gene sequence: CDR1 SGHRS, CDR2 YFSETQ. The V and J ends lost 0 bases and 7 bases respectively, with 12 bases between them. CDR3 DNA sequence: TGCGCCAGCAGCTTGGGGACTCGGGGATATACGCAGTATTTT. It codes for CASSLGTRGYTQYF.

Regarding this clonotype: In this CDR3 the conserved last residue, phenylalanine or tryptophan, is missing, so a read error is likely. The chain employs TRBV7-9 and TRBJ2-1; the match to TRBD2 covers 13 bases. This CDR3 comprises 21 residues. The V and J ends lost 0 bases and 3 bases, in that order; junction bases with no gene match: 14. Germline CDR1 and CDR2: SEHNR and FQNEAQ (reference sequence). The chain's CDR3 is CASSLAPGLAGPLWVYNEQFV. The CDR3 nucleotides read TGTGCCAGCAGCTTAGCCCCGGGACTAGCGGGACCCCTCTGGGTCTACAATGAGCAGTTCGTC.

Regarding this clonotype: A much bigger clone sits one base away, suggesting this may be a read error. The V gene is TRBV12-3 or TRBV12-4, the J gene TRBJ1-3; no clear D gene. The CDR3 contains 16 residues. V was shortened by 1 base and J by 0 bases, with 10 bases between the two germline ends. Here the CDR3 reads CASSLGARSSGNTIYF. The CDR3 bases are TGTGCCAGCAGTTTAGGGGCCAGGTCCTCTGGAAACACCATATATTTT.

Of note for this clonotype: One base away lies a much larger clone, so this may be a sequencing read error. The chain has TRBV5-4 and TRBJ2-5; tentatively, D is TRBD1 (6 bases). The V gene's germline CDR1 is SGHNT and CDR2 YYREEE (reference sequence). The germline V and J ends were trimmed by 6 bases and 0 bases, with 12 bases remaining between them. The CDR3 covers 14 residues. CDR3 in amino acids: CASIRNRDQETQYF. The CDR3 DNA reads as TGTGCCAGCATCAGGAACAGGGACCAAGAGACCCAGTACTTC.

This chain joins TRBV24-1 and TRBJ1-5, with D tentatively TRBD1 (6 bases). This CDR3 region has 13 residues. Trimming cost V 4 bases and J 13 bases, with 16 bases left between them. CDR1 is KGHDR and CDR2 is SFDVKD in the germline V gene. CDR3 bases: TGTGCCACCAGTGAGCAAGGACAGATGAGGCAGCATTTT. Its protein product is CATSEQGQMRQHF.

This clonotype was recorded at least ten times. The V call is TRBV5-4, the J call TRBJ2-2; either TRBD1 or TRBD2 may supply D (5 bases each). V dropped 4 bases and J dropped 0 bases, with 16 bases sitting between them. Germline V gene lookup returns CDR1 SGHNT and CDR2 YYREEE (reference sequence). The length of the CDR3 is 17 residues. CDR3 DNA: TGTGCCAGCAGCCCCAATCCCGGGACGGCGAACACCGGGGAGCTGTTTTTT. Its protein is CASSPNPGTANTGELFF. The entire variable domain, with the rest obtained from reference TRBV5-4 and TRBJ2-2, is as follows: ETGVTQSPTHLIKTRGQQVTLRCSSQSGHNTVSWYQQALGQGPQFIFQYYREEENGRGNFPPRFSGLQFPNYSSELNVNALELDDSALYLCASSPNPGTANTGELFFGEGSRLTVL.

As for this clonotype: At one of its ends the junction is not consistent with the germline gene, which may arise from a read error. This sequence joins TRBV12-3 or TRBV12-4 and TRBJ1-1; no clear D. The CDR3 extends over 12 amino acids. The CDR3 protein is CASSRKNTEAFF. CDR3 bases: TGTGCCAGCAGCAGGAAGAACACTGAGGCTTTCTTT.

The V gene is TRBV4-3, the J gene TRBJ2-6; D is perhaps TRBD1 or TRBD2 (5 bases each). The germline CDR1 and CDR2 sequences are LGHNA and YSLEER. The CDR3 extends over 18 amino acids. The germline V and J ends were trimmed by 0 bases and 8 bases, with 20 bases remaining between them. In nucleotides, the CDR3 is TGCGCCAGCAGCCAAGATGGGGCCACGGGGTCTGAGACCAACGTCCTGACTTTC. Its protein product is CASSQDGATGSETNVLTF.

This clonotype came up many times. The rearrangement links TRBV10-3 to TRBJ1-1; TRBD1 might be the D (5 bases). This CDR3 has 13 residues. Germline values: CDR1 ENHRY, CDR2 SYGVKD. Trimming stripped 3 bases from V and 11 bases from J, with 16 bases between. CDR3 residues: CAISDGGDYRAFF. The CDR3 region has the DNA TGTGCCATCAGTGACGGGGGAGATTATAGGGCTTTCTTT.